This T cell receptor (beta chain) was identified in a study of shared clonotypes between healthy human individuals. TCRdb's table, derived via immunoSEQ multiplex PCR, lists solely in-frame clones and lacks some. The sample lists under 2.5 million clones, about nine tenths occurring once. The germline V gene has CDR1 SQVTM and CDR2 ANQGSEA. V lost 7 bases to trimming and J lost 5 bases; unmatched junction nucleotides: 11. CDR3 length: 16 amino acids. About this clone itself: Its target is unknown.

Study results and limitations: Generation probabilities of non-shared clonotypes were lower (relative to those shared by all four donors). A limitation of the genetic and exposure-history diversity represented arose from few donors. Specimens sampled were limited to blood, with tissue repertoires likely differing.

The sequenced sample consisted of naive CD4+ T cells from PBMCs. Subset defined: CD45RA+ positively selected. The receptor comes from a man younger than 35 in good health. Some clones in this sample may be carry-over from other donors' samples. J is TRBJ2-2 and V is TRBV29-1; the match to TRBD2 covers 12 bases. CDR3 bases: TGCAGCGCGGAGCCTAGCGGGAGGGCCGGAACCGGGGAGCTGTTTTTT. It codes for CSAEPSGRAGTGELFF.